This T cell receptor (beta chain) was identified during a study of CD8+ T cells in alopecia areata listed by TCRdb under 2018. Looking at the study overall: The treated patients, all with moderate-to-severe alopecia areata, were enrolled in an open-label pilot trial of oral tofacitinib given at 5 to 10 mg twice daily. Patients received tofacitinib for 6 to 18 months and were then followed off drug for 6 months to check for delayed response and recurrence. For the treated patients, the SALT score, which quantifies what percentage of scalp surface area is affected, served as the measure of disease severity. To study T cell clonal expansion in alopecia areata, the researchers applied high-throughput TCRbeta sequencing to both the C3H/HeJ mouse model and human patients. In humans, TCRbeta sequencing was performed on scalp tissue and on sorted CD4+ and CD8+ peripheral blood T cells from healthy controls and from patients with patchy or totalis/universalis alopecia areata. Tofacitinib-treated patients had biopsies at baseline and at 4 and 24 weeks of treatment, with a later scalp biopsy in several patients. Scalp clonality was compared among normal scalp (n=4), patchy alopecia areata scalp (n=8), and alopecia totalis/universalis scalp (n=8). RNA was extracted with the PAXgene miRNA kit for fixed scalp, the miRNeasy kit for PBMCs, and the RNeasy kit for mouse skin. immunoSEQ multiplex PCR using 35 Vbeta forward primers and 13 Jbeta reverse primers was used to amplify TCRbeta CDR3 regions. On the study overall, not on this receptor specifically: Because the treated cohort was small and included a single nonresponder, larger studies are needed to assess links between baseline CD8+ expansion and response. Lesional scalp, especially in alopecia totalis/universalis, showed higher clonality and more expanded CD8+ clones than normal scalp, suggesting antigenic drive. Compared with mice, TCR sequences shared between patients were less clear, possibly partly because of HLA diversity across the patient population. Scalp TCR repertoire analysis is complicated because resident alphabeta T cells in normal human skin are also sequenced, whereas mouse skin is dominated by gammadelta T cells. Many expanded lesional clones persisted in scalp and blood during tofacitinib treatment, which may partly explain relapse after stopping treatment. Tofacitinib significantly decreased scalp clonality and the number of expanded CD8+ clones among the top 100 scalp clones.

Sample time point, as interpreted from the label and publication: around 28 days on oral tofacitinib. This specimen's treatment or condition label, interpreted: oral pan-JAK inhibitor, 5-10 mg twice daily. From alopecia areata patients, peripheral blood was collected along with lesional scalp punch biopsies. PBMCs were isolated by density centrifugation and stained for CD3, CD4 and CD8, after which CD4+ and CD8+ T cells were sorted on a FACSAria. Including the terminal cysteine and phenylalanine, the CDR3 comprises 18 residues. The kept DNA is CDR3 alone, 54 bases in frame from the first base. The germline V end is reduced by 1 base and the J end by 6 bases; junction bases left unmatched: 12. CDR1 KGHSH and CDR2 LQKENI are derived from the germline V gene. Comment on this clone: Its cognate antigen has yet to be identified. Within one base of it there is no much larger clone, and no base qualities were kept.

Receptor libraries were prepared by the immunoSEQ multiplex PCR assay. RNA was extracted from all samples and reverse transcribed into cDNA as template for TCR sequencing. First-strand cDNA was synthesized using SuperScript III with a 2:1 mix of oligo-dT and random hexamers. A synthetic immune receptor repertoire was used to assess amplification bias, and residual bias was removed computationally. The original pipeline was this. Raw reads were preprocessed for error removal, and CDR3 was defined according to IMGT conventions as running from the conserved cysteine to phenylalanine. Clonality was computed as 1 minus the Shannon entropy, with the entropy normalized by log2 of the number of productive unique TCRs. Whether scalp clones were CD4 or CD8 was inferred by matching scalp TCRbeta sequences against CD4 and CD8 repertoires sorted from blood. Not all clones reach the TCRdb copy of this immuneACCESS table, which keeps in-frame sequences only. Checked studies attribute under half of the gap to unresolved V genes and leave the rest unexplained. V and J calls and clone size are those listed in that table; D and trimming were worked out from the DNA. The sample has 130,000 or so clones on record, more than 85% of them singletons. The ten largest clones capture about 13% of the sample.

The sequence joins TRBV18 to TRBJ2-2, and TRBD1 matches 9 of the central bases. The receptor was isolated from a human donor with alopecia areata. The specimen comprised CD8+ T cells sorted from blood, sampled at week 4, from a patient treated with tofacitinib. The DNA sequence follows: TGTGCCAGCTCACCACAGTTCAACCGGGACAGGGAGTCCGGGGAGCTGTTTTTT. Its translation reads: CASSPQFNRDRESGELFF.